A single sample gave rise to the 10 T cell receptor beta chains below, sequenced in a study of monozygotic twins with inflammatory bowel disease. TCRdb re-called the 5' RACE reads; every CDR3 protein appears as one record, without DNA. The sample features roughly 200,000 distinct CDR3 sequences, with roughly 1.7% in its top ten. Sequenced: blood. These TCRs come from a human donor with ulcerative colitis or Crohn's disease, or a healthy co-twin of an affected twin (not recorded which).

This chain links TRBV11-2 with TRBJ2-4; the D call of TRBD1 rests on TCRdb alone, since no DNA is present to check it. Germline CDR1 reads SGHAT; CDR2 reads FQNNGV. CDR3 length: 18 residues. This CDR3 is CASSFLGAGGDGKNIQYF.

The rearrangement joins TRBV7-2 to TRBJ1-2. CDR3 length: 12 amino acids. Germline V lookup: CDR1 SGHTA, CDR2 FQGNSA. CDR3 protein: CASSVPDYGYTF. Using reference TRBV7-2 and TRBJ1-2 for the parts outside the CDR3, the full variable domain is GAGVSQSPSNKVTEKGKDVELRCDPISGHTALYWYRQSLGQGLEFLIYFQGNSAPDKSGLPSDRFSAERTGGSVSTLTIQRTQQEDSAVYLCASSVPDYGYTFGSGTRLTVV.

This sequence joins TRBV12-3 or TRBV12-4 and TRBJ2-5; TCRdb selects TRBD2, and the lack of DNA leaves this call unchecked. CDR3 length: 14 amino acids. CDR3 sequence: CASSSLLGEETQYF.

This chain connects TRBV7-2 to TRBJ1-1; TCRdb picks TRBD1, but there is no DNA to check that call. Per the germline V gene, CDR1 is SGHTA and CDR2 is FQGNSA. The CDR3 extends over 14 amino acids. CDR3 residues: CASSSIETGYEAFF.

The chain joins TRBV11-2 to TRBJ2-5; TCRdb proposes TRBD1, but this gene call is untestable without DNA. This CDR3 is 15 amino acids long. CDR1 and CDR2 from the germline V gene are SGHAT and FQNNGV. The CDR3 here is CASSPGQGDVETQYF.

This chain uses TRBV9 with TRBJ1-6. CDR1 and CDR2 from the germline V gene are SGDLS and YYNGEE. This CDR3 region has 15 residues. The CDR3 is CASSVDPRWNSPLHF.

The chain carries TRBV5-6 and TRBJ1-1. CDR3 length: 15 residues. The germline CDR1 and CDR2 sequences are SGHDT and YYEEEE. The CDR3 reads CASSGGVAGNTEAFF. The full variable domain, in which reference TRBV5-6 and TRBJ1-1 provide the parts outside the CDR3, is DAGVTQSPTHLIKTRGQQVTLRCSPKSGHDTVSWYQQALGQGPQFIFQYYEEEERQRGNFPDRFSGHQFPNYSSELNVNALLLGDSALYLCASSGGVAGNTEAFFGQGTRLTVV.

This chain's CDR3 is CASSPSGPSGIYTF. The chain recombines TRBV7-9 with TRBJ1-2; TCRdb selects TRBD1, and the lack of DNA leaves this call unchecked. The germline CDR1 and CDR2 sequences are SEHNR and FQNEAQ (reference sequence). This CDR3 comprises 14 residues.

The chain joins TRBV5-5 to TRBJ2-5; TCRdb calls TRBD1, which cannot be checked without DNA. Germline V CDR1 and CDR2: SGHKS, YYEKEE (reference sequence). CDR3 length equals 16 residues. The CDR3 reads CASSLAAQGSQETQYF.

The gene calls are TRBV27 and TRBJ2-5; the TCRdb D gene call, TRBD2, has no DNA to confirm it. Germline V gene data show CDR1 as MNHEY and CDR2 as SMNVEV (reference sequence). There are 18 residues in the CDR3. CDR3 residues: CASSLGWTSGGARETQYF.